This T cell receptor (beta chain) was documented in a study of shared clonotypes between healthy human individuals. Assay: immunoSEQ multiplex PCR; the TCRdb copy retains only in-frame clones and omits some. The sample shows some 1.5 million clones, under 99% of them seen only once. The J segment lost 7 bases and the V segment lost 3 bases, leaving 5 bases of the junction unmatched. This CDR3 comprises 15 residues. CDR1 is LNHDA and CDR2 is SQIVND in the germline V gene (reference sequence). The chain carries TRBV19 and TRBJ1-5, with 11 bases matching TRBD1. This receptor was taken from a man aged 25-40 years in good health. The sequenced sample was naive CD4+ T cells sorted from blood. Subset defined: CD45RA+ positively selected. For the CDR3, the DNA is TGTGCCAGTAGTATGGACAGGGGGCTGGGACAGCCCCAGCATTTT. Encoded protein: CASSMDRGLGQPQHF.